The 10 T cell receptor beta chains in this list originate from one sample, sequenced in a study of vaccination and CD4 T cells after COVID-19. Cultured CD4+ T cell DNA underwent sequencing with the Oncomine TCR Beta short-read assay. MiXCR, run by TCRdb on the PCR reads, gives a single entry per CDR3 protein. Of roughly 7,000 distinct CDR3 sequences in the sample, 45% were seen once. Treatment denoted: approximately nine-day PBMC culture with coronavirus spike peptide pools or control peptides (ViraFEST assay). No antigen is known for these receptors. Sequenced: CD4+ T cells from blood, cultured in vitro. All receptors come from a human donor who had recovered from COVID-19.

This rearrangement joins TRBV18 to TRBJ1-6, with D possibly matching TRBD1 (6 bases). CDR3 length: 17 residues. Trimming pared 0 bases from V and 7 bases from J, leaving 16 bases between. Germline values: CDR1 KGHSH, CDR2 LQKENI. The CDR3 DNA reads TGTGCCAGCTCACCACCTGCGACCTGGGACAAAAATTCACCCCTCCACTTT. This codes for CASSPPATWDKNSPLHF.

The V gene is TRBV6-1, the J gene TRBJ2-4; D is unclear. The CDR3 is 21 residues long. Trimming pared 5 bases from V and 2 bases from J, leaving 31 bases between. Germline V CDR1 and CDR2: MNHNS, SASEGT. The CDR3: CASSPRHPVPQTFYTKNIQYF. CDR3 in DNA: TGTGCCAGCAGTCCACGACACCCGGTGCCACAGACCTTCTATACCAAAAACATTCAGTACTTC.

V is TRBV7-6 and J is TRBJ2-2; 9 positions agree with TRBD1. From germline, CDR1 is SGHVS and CDR2 FNYEAQ. V trimming: 5 bases; J trimming: 0 bases; junction bases outside the gene matches: 13. The CDR3 has 19 residues. CDR3 protein: CASSLKGQGEFANTGELFF. The CDR3 bases are TGTGCCAGCAGCCTAAAGGGACAGGGCGAGTTCGCGAACACCGGGGAGCTGTTTTTT.

This clonotype was recorded a few times. V gene TRBV19 combines with J gene TRBJ1-1; 7 nucleotides line up with TRBD1. CDR1 and CDR2 (germline): LNHDA, SQIVND (reference sequence). With V trimmed by 4 bases and J by 9 bases, 8 bases remained unmatched. The CDR3 extends over 13 amino acids. The CDR3 loop reads CASSRGQRRQAFF. DNA for the CDR3: TGTGCCAGTAGTAGGGGACAGCGACGCCAAGCTTTCTTT.

This chain joins TRBV27 and TRBJ1-2; D is undetermined. The CDR3 has 16 residues. Germline CDR1 MNHEY, CDR2 SMNVEV (reference sequence). Between the trimmed V and J ends, which lost 2 bases and 4 bases, there was a span of 17 bases. CDR3: CASSLISGVPGYGYTF. CDR3 nucleotides: TGTGCCAGCAGTTTAATCTCCGGGGTCCCAGGCTATGGCTACACCTTC.

In its sample, this clonotype is medium-sized. The chain joins TRBV5-8 to TRBJ2-7, with TRBD2 matching 7 bases. The CDR3 has 14 residues. The V segment lost 7 bases and the J segment 7 bases; nucleotides outside the gene matches: 14. The germline CDR1 and CDR2 sequences are SGHTS and YDEGEE. Here the CDR3 reads CASQTTSRRGEQYF. CDR3 nucleotide sequence: TGTGCCAGCCAAACGACTAGCAGACGGGGGGAGCAGTACTTC.

This sequence joins TRBV20-1 and TRBJ2-3; 9 nucleotides agree with TRBD2. Germline V gives CDR1 DFQATT, CDR2 SNEGSKA (reference sequence). This CDR3 is built from 14 residues. Trimming cost V 3 bases and J 8 bases; bases outside gene matches: 9. The chain's CDR3 is CSASGLAGSITQYF. DNA for the CDR3: TGCAGTGCTAGTGGGCTAGCGGGATCCATTACGCAGTATTTT.

This sequence joins TRBV24-1 and TRBJ2-2, with no clear D. The CDR3 loop spans 14 amino acids. Trimming removed 2 bases from V and 4 bases from J, with 7 bases in between. Looked up from germline, CDR1 is KGHDR and CDR2 is SFDVKD. The CDR3 sequence: CATSDSRRTGELFF. In DNA form, the CDR3 reads TGTGCCACCAGTGATTCCAGACGCACCGGGGAGCTGTTTTTT.

The chain employs TRBV2 and TRBJ1-6, with TRBD1 as a possible D gene (5 bases). Trimming stripped 4 bases from V and 6 bases from J, with 19 bases between. Germline V gene data show CDR1 as SNHLY and CDR2 as FYNNEI. CDR3 length equals 17 residues. The CDR3 sequence: CASSVFPSGTGNSPLHF. CDR3 DNA sequence: TGTGCCAGCAGTGTTTTCCCCTCCGGGACGGGTAATTCACCCCTCCACTTT. The variable domain in full, completed from reference TRBV2 and TRBJ1-6, reads EPEVTQTPSHQVTQMGQEVILRCVPISNHLYFYWYRQILGQKVEFLVSFYNNEISEKSEIFDDQFSVERPDGSNFTLKIRSTKLEDSAMYFCASSVFPSGTGNSPLHFGNGTRLTVT.

By share of the sample, this clonotype is large. The chain joins TRBV6-2 or TRBV6-3 to TRBJ1-5; D unclear. The germline V and J ends were trimmed by 2 bases and 6 bases, with 11 bases remaining between them. The length of the CDR3 is 14 residues. Per the germline V gene, CDR1 is MNHEY and CDR2 is SVGEGT. The CDR3 protein is CASSYVAETQPQHF. In DNA form, the CDR3 reads TGTGCCAGCAGTTACGTGGCAGAAACTCAGCCCCAGCATTTT.